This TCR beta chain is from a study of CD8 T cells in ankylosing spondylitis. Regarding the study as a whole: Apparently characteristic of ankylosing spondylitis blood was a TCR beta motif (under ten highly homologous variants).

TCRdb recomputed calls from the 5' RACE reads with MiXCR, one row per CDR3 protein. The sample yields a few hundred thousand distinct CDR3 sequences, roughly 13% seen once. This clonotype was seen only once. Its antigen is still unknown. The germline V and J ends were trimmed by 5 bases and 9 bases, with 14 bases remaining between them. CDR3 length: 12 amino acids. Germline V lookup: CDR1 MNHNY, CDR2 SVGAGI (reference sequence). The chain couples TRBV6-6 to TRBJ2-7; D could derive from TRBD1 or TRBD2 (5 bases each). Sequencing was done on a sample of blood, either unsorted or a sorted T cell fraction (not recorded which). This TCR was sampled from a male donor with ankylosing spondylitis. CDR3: CASSRGRLGQYF. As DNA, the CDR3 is TGTGCCAGCAGTCGGGGCAGGTTGGGGCAGTACTTC.